Described below is a single TCR beta chain sequence and its context. This sample was included in a study of PD-1 blockade in classical Hodgkin lymphoma. Specified time point: cycle 4 day 1 (C4D1), after less than 7 weeks of nivolumab. Following autologous stem cell transplantation, relapse occurred in every patient, and exposure to brentuximab vedotin varied. Clones were sequenced by immunoSEQ multiplex PCR, and TCRdb holds only the in-frame ones, with some missing. Among just under 65,000 clones listed, roughly 92% were seen once. The germline V gene has CDR1 WSHSY and CDR2 SAAADI. This CDR3 is built from 14 residues. V lost 0 bases and J 6 bases, leaving 8 bases between the germline ends.

Source: peripheral blood mononuclear cells (PBMCs), taken before the fourth cycle of nivolumab. The TCR was taken from a human donor with classical Hodgkin lymphoma. This chain connects TRBV10-2 to TRBJ2-2; possibly TRBD2 for D (6 bases). The CDR3 DNA reads as TGCGCCAGCAGTGAGTCGAGACTAGCCGGGGAGCTGTTTTTT. Its protein product is CASSESRLAGELFF.